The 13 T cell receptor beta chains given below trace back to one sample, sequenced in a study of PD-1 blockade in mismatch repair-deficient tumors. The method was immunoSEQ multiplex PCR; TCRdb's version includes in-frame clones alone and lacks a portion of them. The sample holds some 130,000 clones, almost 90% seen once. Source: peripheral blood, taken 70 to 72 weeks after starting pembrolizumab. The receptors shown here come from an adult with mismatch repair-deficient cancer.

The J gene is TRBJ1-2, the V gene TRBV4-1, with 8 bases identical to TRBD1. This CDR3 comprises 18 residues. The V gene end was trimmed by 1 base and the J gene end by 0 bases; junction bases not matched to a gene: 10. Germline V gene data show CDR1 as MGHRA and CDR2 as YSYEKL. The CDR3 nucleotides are TGCGCCAGCAGCCAAGGAGTTCAGGGGGCGCGAGCTAACTATGGCTACACCTTC. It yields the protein CASSQGVQGARANYGYTF.

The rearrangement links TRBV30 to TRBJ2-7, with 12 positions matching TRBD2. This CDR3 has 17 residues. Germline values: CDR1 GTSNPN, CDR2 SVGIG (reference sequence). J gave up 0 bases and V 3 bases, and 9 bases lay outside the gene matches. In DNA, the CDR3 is TGTGCCTGGAGGAGGGGGCTAGCGGGAGGGCCCTCCTACGAGCAGTACTTC. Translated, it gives CAWRRGLAGGPSYEQYF.

The CDR3 nucleotides read TGTGCCAGCAGCGAGCCTCCCGGGACTAGCGGCAGATCGGAGACCCAGTACTTC. It codes for CASSEPPGTSGRSETQYF. V gene TRBV9 combines with J gene TRBJ2-5; 11 bases line up with TRBD2. Trimming took 3 bases from V and 5 from J; bases not matched to a gene: 15. This CDR3 has 18 amino acids. CDR1 SGDLS and CDR2 YYNGEE come from the germline V gene.

The CDR3 spells CASQNTGAYEQYF. In DNA, the CDR3 is TGTGCCAGCCAGAACACAGGGGCCTACGAGCAGTACTTC. The chain has TRBV28 and TRBJ2-7; TRBD1 agrees at 7 bases. This CDR3 has 13 residues. CDR1 MDHEN and CDR2 SYDVKM come from the germline V gene. V trimming: 8 bases; J trimming: 2 bases; junction bases outside the gene matches: 6.

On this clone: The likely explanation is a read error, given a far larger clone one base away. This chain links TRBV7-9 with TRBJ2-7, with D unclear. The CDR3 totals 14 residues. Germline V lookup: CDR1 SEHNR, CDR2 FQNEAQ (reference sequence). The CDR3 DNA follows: TGTGCCAACAGCCCCATGGAACAGTCCCACGAGCAGTACTTC. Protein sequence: CANSPMEQSHEQYF.

DNA of the CDR3: TGTGCCAGCAGAAAGGGACAGGGGACTCAAGAGACCCAGTACTTC. This gives the protein CASRKGQGTQETQYF. This chain connects TRBV28 to TRBJ2-5, with TRBD1 identical over 10 bases. The CDR3 spans 15 residues. V lost 6 bases and J lost 2; bases outside the gene matches: 6. The germline CDR1 and CDR2 sequences are MDHEN and SYDVKM.

CDR3 nucleotides: TGTGCCAGTAGTATTACAGGACACCCTAATCAGCCCCAGCATTTT. Translating it yields CASSITGHPNQPQHF. The rearrangement joins TRBV19 to TRBJ1-5; possibly TRBD1 for D (5 bases). Per germline, CDR1 LNHDA and CDR2 SQIVND (reference sequence). The germline V and J ends were trimmed by 3 bases and 4 bases, with 13 bases remaining between them. This CDR3 spans 15 amino acids.

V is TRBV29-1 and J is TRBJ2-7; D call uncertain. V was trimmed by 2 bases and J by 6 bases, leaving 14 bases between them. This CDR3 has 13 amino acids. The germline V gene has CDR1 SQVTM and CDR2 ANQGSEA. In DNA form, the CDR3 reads TGCAGCGTTGAACGGCAGCCCTGTCTCGAGCAGTACTTC. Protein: CSVERQPCLEQYF.

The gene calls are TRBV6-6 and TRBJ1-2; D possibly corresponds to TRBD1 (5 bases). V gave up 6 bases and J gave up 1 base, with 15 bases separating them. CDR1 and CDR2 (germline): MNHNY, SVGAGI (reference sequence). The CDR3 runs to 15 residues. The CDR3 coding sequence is TGTGCCAGCAGCAAAACCGGAGGGGTTAACTATGGCTACACCTTC. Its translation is CASSKTGGVNYGYTF.

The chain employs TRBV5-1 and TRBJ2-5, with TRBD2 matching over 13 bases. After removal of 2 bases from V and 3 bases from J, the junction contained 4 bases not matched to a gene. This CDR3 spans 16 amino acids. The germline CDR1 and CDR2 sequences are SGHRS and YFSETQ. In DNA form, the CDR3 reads TGCGCCAGCAGCTTCTGGACTAGCGGGAGCAAAGAGACCCAGTACTTC. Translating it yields CASSFWTSGSKETQYF.

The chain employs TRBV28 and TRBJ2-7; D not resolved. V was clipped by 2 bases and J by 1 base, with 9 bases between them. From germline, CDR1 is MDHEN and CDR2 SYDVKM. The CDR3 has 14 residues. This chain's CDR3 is CASSLHKGSYEQYF. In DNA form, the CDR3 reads TGTGCCAGCAGTTTACACAAGGGTTCCTACGAGCAGTACTTC.

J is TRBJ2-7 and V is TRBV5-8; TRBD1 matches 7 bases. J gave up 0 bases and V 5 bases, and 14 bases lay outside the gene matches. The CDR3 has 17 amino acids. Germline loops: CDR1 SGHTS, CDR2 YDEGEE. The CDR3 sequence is CASRNHHRDSSSYEQYF. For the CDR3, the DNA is TGTGCCAGCAGAAACCACCACCGGGACAGCAGCTCCTACGAGCAGTACTTC.

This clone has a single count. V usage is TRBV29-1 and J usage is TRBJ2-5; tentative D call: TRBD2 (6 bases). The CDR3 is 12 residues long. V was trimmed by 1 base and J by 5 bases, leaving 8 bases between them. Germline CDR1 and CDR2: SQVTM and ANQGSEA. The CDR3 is CSVEAGDETQYF. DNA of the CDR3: TGCAGCGTTGAAGCGGGAGATGAGACCCAGTACTTC.